The rows below give T cell receptor beta chains drawn from one sample of a study of T cell responses to AZD1222 COVID-19 vaccine. Only in-frame clones appear in the TCRdb table, and some are missing; sequencing was by immunoSEQ multiplex PCR. Of tens of thousands of clones in the sample, about 90% were seen once. This sample comprised peripheral blood, obtained 28 days after the second AZD1222 dose. The receptors originated from an adult who received the AZD1222 COVID-19 vaccine. The CDR3 runs from the conserved cysteine through the conserved F or W. A D gene is named only where the DNA matches it firmly.

v_gene	d_gene	j_gene	CDR3nt	CDR3aa
TRBV18	.	TRBJ1-1	TGTGCCAGCTCCTCCTCGTGGGCCGGGACGAACACTGAAGCTTTCTTT	CASSSSWAGTNTEAFF
TRBV3-1/TRBV3-2	.	TRBJ2-5	TGTGCCAGCAGCCAAACTAGGACCCAAGAGACCCAGTACTTC	CASSQTRTQETQYF
TRBV6-6	.	TRBJ1-2	TGTGCCAGCAGCCGAACGGGAACTAACTATGGCTACACCTTC	CASSRTGTNYGYTF
TRBV5-6	.	TRBJ1-2	TGTGCCAGCAGCTCGAACTATGGCTACACCTTC	CASSSNYGYTF
TRBV6-5	.	TRBJ1-1	TGTGCCAGCAGTTACCAGGCGACAGGCTGGGCTGAAGCTTTCTTT	CASSYQATGWAEAFF
TRBV5-1	.	TRBJ1-3	TGCGCCAGCAGCGGGTCTGGAAACACCATATATTTT	CASSGSGNTIYF
TRBV12-3/TRBV12-4	.	TRBJ2-1	TGTGCCAGCGGGGACACCCGCTACAATGAGCAGTTCTTC	CASGDTRYNEQFF
TRBV12-3/TRBV12-4	.	TRBJ1-1	TGTGCCAGCAACCCCTCGGGGTGGACTGAAGCTTTCTTT	CASNPSGWTEAFF
TRBV19	.	TRBJ1-1	TGTGCCAGTTTTTCCCAGGACTGGGGCACTGAAGCTTTCTTT	CASFSQDWGTEAFF
TRBV6-2/TRBV6-3	.	TRBJ2-2	TGTGCCAGCAGTTACTCACGCGGGGCCCTGAACACCGGGGAGCTGTTTTTT	CASSYSRGALNTGELFF
TRBV19	TRBD1	TRBJ1-2	TGTGCCAGTAGTCACAGGGGTGGCGGCTACACCTTC	CASSHRGGGYTF
TRBV11-2	TRBD2	TRBJ2-1	TGTGCCAGCAGCTTAGCGGGGGGGACCAATGAGCAGTTCTTC	CASSLAGGTNEQFF
TRBV11-2	TRBD2	TRBJ2-1	TGTGCCAGCAGCCTAAGACTAGCGGGGGGCGGCGAGCAGTTCTTC	CASSLRLAGGGEQFF
TRBV27	.	TRBJ1-2	TGTGCCAGCAGCTTCATAGTCTATGGCTACACCTTC	CASSFIVYGYTF
TRBV3-1/TRBV3-2	.	TRBJ2-2	TGTGCCAGCAGCCAAGATTACCGCGGAACTGCGAACACCGGGGAGCTGTTTTTT	CASSQDYRGTANTGELFF
TRBV7-2	TRBD2	TRBJ2-1	TGTGCCAGCAGCTTCCTTAGCGGGGGCTGGGGGAATGAGCAGTTCTTC	CASSFLSGGWGNEQFF
TRBV12-3/TRBV12-4	.	TRBJ2-2	TGTGCCAGCAGTTTAGCAGGAGCCAGGCAGCTGTTTTTT	CASSLAGARQLFF
TRBV30	TRBD1	TRBJ2-4	TGTGCCTGGAGATCGACAGGGTTTATTCAGTACTTC	CAWRSTGFIQYF
TRBV21-1	.	TRBJ1-2	TGTGCCAGCAGCAAAAGTCCGCGGGAGACCACCTTC	CASSKSPRETTF
TRBV5-1	TRBD1	TRBJ2-7	TGCGCCAGCAGCCTAGGGACAGGGGGTGTCTACGAGCAGTACTTC	CASSLGTGGVYEQYF
TRBV4-2	TRBD2	TRBJ2-5	TGTGCCAGCAGCCAATTAGCGGGGGAAGAGACCCAGTACTTC	CASSQLAGEETQYF
TRBV19	.	TRBJ1-2	TGTGCCAGTAGTATTTCCGGCCACTATGGCTACACCTTC	CASSISGHYGYTF
TRBV28	.	TRBJ1-2	TGTGCCAGCAGTTCTTCCCTAAAGTTGGGCTACACCTTC	CASSSSLKLGYTF
TRBV2	.	TRBJ2-3	TGTGCCAGCAGGGGCGCCCCAGATACGCAGTATTTT	CASRGAPDTQYF
TRBV19	.	TRBJ1-2	TGTGCCAGAGTAGTCTCCGCCGAACTATACTATGGCTACACCTTC	CARVVSAELYYGYTF
TRBV9	.	TRBJ2-7	TGTGCCAGCAGCGAGGGGGGACGCCGCTCCTACGAGCAGTACTTC	CASSEGGRRSYEQYF
TRBV14	.	TRBJ1-1	TGTGCCAGCAGCCAATATGGGGTGTGGGCTTTCTTT	CASSQYGVWAFF
TRBV4-1	.	TRBJ2-3	TGCGCCAGCAGCCAATACCGGGACTCTAATTTAGATACGCAGTATTTT	CASSQYRDSNLDTQYF